The clone carrying this TCR beta chain was counted at least ten times. This record belongs to a study of patients and donors after allogeneic stem cell transplantation. A single record per CDR3 protein comes from TCRdb applying MiXCR to the RT-PCR reads. The profile covers 400,000 to 450,000 distinct CDR3 sequences, with 16% appearing a single time and 7.2% taken by the ten largest. Deletions cut 2 bases from V and 4 bases from J, with 13 bases between. This CDR3 region has 15 residues. CDR1 and CDR2 (germline): MGHRA, YSYEKL. The specimen was blood, either unsorted or a sorted T cell fraction (not recorded which). The chain combines TRBV4-1 with TRBJ2-3, with D possibly TRBD2 on 7 matching bases. The clonotype comes from a human donor who was either an allogeneic HSCT recipient or a stem cell or donor lymphocyte infusion donor (not recorded which). It is not recorded whose cells these are; they may come from a transplant donor. CDR3 nucleotide sequence: TGCGCCAGCAGCCAACACGGGGGGCCGGCAGATACGCAGTATTTT. Translation gives CASSQHGGPADTQYF.